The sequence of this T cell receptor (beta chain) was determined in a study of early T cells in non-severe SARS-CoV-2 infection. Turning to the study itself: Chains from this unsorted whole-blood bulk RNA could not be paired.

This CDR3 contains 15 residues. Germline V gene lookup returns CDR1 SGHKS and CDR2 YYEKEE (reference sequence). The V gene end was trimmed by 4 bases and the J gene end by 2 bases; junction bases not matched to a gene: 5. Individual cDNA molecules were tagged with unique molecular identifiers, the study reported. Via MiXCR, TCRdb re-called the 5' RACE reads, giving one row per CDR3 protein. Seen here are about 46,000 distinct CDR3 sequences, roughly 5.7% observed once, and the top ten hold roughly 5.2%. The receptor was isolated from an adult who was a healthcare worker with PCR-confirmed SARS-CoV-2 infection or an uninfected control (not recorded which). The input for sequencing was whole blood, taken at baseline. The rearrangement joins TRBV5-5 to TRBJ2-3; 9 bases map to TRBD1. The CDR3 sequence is CASSDGQGHTDTQYF. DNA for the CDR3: TGTGCCAGCAGCGATGGACAGGGGCACACAGATACGCAGTATTTT.